Listed here are 21 T cell receptor beta chains from one sample, sequenced in a study of OX40 agonist ivuxolimab in advanced cancers. Libraries were prepared through the immunoSEQ multiplex PCR assay. This is the immuneACCESS table as TCRdb keeps it, with only in-frame sequences that have V and J called. A part of the clones is gone; compared with another copy, unresolved V genes explain less than half, and the rest is unexplained. The sample contains 30,000 to 35,000 clones, roughly 90% of them found a single time. The ten largest clones take up around a third of the sample. The sample here was CD4+ or CD8+ T cells sorted from blood, taken in a trial of the OX40 agonist ivuxolimab. These receptors all come from an adult with an advanced solid tumor such as melanoma, head and neck, liver or kidney cancer.

V is TRBV25-1 and J is TRBJ1-2; 8 bases are a match to TRBD1. Germline lookup yields CDR1 MGHDK and CDR2 SYGVNS. Losses at the gene ends were 5 bases for V and 2 bases for J; bases not matched to a gene: 4. The CDR3 is 14 amino acids. The CDR3 region is CASSLDRGNYGYTF. The CDR3 DNA sequence: TGTGCCAGCAGTCTAGACAGGGGAAACTATGGCTACACCTTC.

The chain recombines TRBV13 with TRBJ2-1, with D hard to call. Trimming took off 4 bases at V and 8 bases at J, with 18 bases between the two ends. The CDR3 is 15 residues long. CDR1 and CDR2 (germline): PRHDT, FYEKMQ (reference sequence). The CDR3 loop reads CASSSRVSKNDEQFF. The CDR3 nucleotides read TGTGCCAGCAGCTCTAGGGTAAGCAAAAACGATGAGCAGTTCTTC.

This clone has only one observation. The rearrangement joins TRBV9 to TRBJ2-7; 7 bases agree with TRBD1. In germline, CDR1 is SGDLS, CDR2 YYNGEE. The CDR3 length is 14 residues. J gave up 3 bases and V 4 bases, and 7 bases lay outside the gene matches. CDR3 nucleotides: TGTGCCAGCAGCCCGGGGACAGCTTACTACGAGCAGTACTTC. It specifies CASSPGTAYYEQYF.

V and J are TRBV9 and TRBJ1-2; maybe TRBD1 (5 bases). The CDR3 covers 17 residues. From germline, CDR1 is SGDLS and CDR2 YYNGEE. Trimming shortened V by 0 bases and J by 7 bases, and 22 bases separated the two germline ends. In DNA, the CDR3 is TGTGCCAGCAGCGTAGGAAAAGTTTCCGGGACGGCGAGTGGCTACACCTTC. Translation: CASSVGKVSGTASGYTF. Using reference TRBV9 and TRBJ1-2 for the parts outside the CDR3, the full variable domain is DSGVTQTPKHLITATGQRVTLRCSPRSGDLSVYWYQQSLDQGLQFLIQYYNGEERAKGNILERFSAQQFPDLHSELNLSSLELGDSALYFCASSVGKVSGTASGYTFGSGTRLTVV.

In this sample, this clone turned up once. The gene calls are TRBV28 and TRBJ2-2, with TRBD2 matching over 12 bases. V lost 2 bases, J lost 9 bases, and 1 base stayed unmatched. Germline-derived CDR1 and CDR2 are MDHEN and SYDVKM. CDR3 size: 14 residues. Written as DNA, the CDR3 is TGTGCCAGCAGTTTACTAGCGGGAGGGAGGGAGCTGTTTTTT. Translation: CASSLLAGGRELFF.

The chain links TRBV4-3 to TRBJ2-2; 10 bases agree with TRBD2. In germline, CDR1 is LGHNA, CDR2 YSLEER. Trimming took 4 bases from V and 2 from J; bases not matched to a gene: 4. The CDR3 covers 16 residues. The DNA of the CDR3 is TGCGCCAGCAGCCTTCTAGCGGGAGCCAACACCGGGGAGCTGTTTTTT. It specifies CASSLLAGANTGELFF.

This clone was detected only once. CDR3: CASSPYSGRSFDEQFF. CDR3 DNA sequence: TGTGCCAGCAGCCCGTATAGCGGGAGGAGTTTCGATGAGCAGTTCTTC. The chain links TRBV13 to TRBJ2-1, with TRBD2 matching over 10 bases. The CDR3 is 16 amino acids. Germline CDR1 is PRHDT and CDR2 is FYEKMQ (reference sequence). The V segment lost 5 bases and the J segment 8 bases; nucleotides outside the gene matches: 12.

The chain combines TRBV10-2 with TRBJ2-7; 7 positions agree with TRBD1. Germline CDR1 WSHSY, CDR2 SAAADI. The CDR3 is 16 amino acids. The V segment lost 6 bases and the J segment 2 bases; nucleotides outside the gene matches: 13. The CDR3 protein is CASSRTGTALTYEQYF. CDR3 in DNA: TGCGCCAGCAGCCGAACCGGGACAGCTCTGACCTACGAGCAGTACTTC.

This chain connects TRBV19 to TRBJ2-5, with 11 bases fitting TRBD2. The J call is uncertain, as TRBJ2-7 better fits the DNA end. Looked up from germline, CDR1 is LNHDA and CDR2 is SQIVND (reference sequence). The CDR3 is 14 residues long. The CDR3 nucleotides read TGTGCCAGTAGTACTAGCGGGGGGCACTACGAGCAGTACTTC. It encodes CASSTSGGHYEQYF.

The V and J genes are TRBV2 and TRBJ1-6; D ambiguous. The CDR3 length is 15 residues. Trimming removed 3 bases at V and 18 bases at J, with 24 bases between. Germline CDR1 is SNHLY and CDR2 is FYNNEI. The CDR3 DNA sequence: TGTGCCAGCAGTGACCTGGGAAACACCCCTCAATCTGCCCACTTT. Residues: CASSDLGNTPQSAHF.

The chain has TRBV27 and TRBJ2-1, with TRBD1 identical over 7 bases. The CDR3 is 14 amino acids. V lost 3 bases, J lost 7 bases, and 6 bases stayed unmatched. CDR1 and CDR2 (germline): MNHEY, SMNVEV (reference sequence). The CDR3 region is CASSFIGTENEQFF. The CDR3 coding sequence is TGTGCCAGCAGTTTCATCGGGACAGAAAATGAGCAGTTCTTC.

The J gene is TRBJ1-1, the V gene TRBV19; TRBD1 matches at 9 bases. Germline CDR1 reads LNHDA; CDR2 reads SQIVND (reference sequence). V gave up 3 bases and J gave up 8 bases; unmatched junction bases: 4. This CDR3 is 13 amino acids long. The chain's CDR3 is CASSITGGREAFF. The CDR3 DNA reads TGTGCCAGTAGTATCACAGGGGGCAGGGAAGCTTTCTTT.

This clone is judged medium-sized (0.01 to 0.1%). Here the CDR3 DNA reads TGTGCCAGCAGTTTGGGGGTGGGACAGGGTGAAAAAGAGACCCAGTACTTC. Its protein is CASSLGVGQGEKETQYF. This rearrangement joins TRBV28 to TRBJ2-5; TRBD1 matches 9 bases. Germline V lookup: CDR1 MDHEN, CDR2 SYDVKM. With 3 bases clipped from V and 3 bases from J, the junction kept 11 bases outside the gene matches. The CDR3 contains 17 residues.

V usage is TRBV5-5 and J usage is TRBJ2-1; 12 nucleotides agree with TRBD2. The junction had 7 bases not matched to a gene; V was cut back by 5 bases and J by 7 bases. The CDR3 runs 15 residues. Germline values: CDR1 SGHKS, CDR2 YYEKEE (reference sequence). Written as DNA, the CDR3 is TGTGCCAGCAGTCTGACTAGCGGGAGAGGTAATGAGCAGTTCTTC. This codes for CASSLTSGRGNEQFF.

The chain carries TRBV21-1 and TRBJ2-1; the DNA was not compared with TRBD1, the D call given in the table. TRBV21-1 is a pseudogene locus. The CDR3 sequence is 16 residues long. CDR3 nucleotide sequence: TGTGCCAGCAGCAAAATCAGGGGGCCCGTGACCAATGAGCAGTTCTTC. Amino acid sequence: CASSKIRGPVTNEQFF.

This chain joins TRBV2 and TRBJ2-7; D may correspond to TRBD1 or TRBD2 (5 bases each). In germline, CDR1 is SNHLY, CDR2 FYNNEI. This CDR3 has 14 residues. V dropped 0 bases and J dropped 5 bases, with 11 bases sitting between them. CDR3: CASSEANRRHEQYF. In nucleotides, the CDR3 is TGTGCCAGCAGTGAAGCGAACAGGAGGCACGAGCAGTACTTC.

This chain's CDR3 is CASSLDRRAGGPQFF. CDR3 nucleotides: TGTGCCAGCAGCTTGGATCGTCGGGCGGGAGGGCCGCAGTTCTTC. V and J are TRBV5-6 and TRBJ2-1, with 9 nucleotides matching TRBD2. V trimming: 0 bases; J trimming: 12 bases; junction bases outside the gene matches: 10. Germline V gene sequence: CDR1 SGHDT, CDR2 YYEEEE. The CDR3 is 15 residues long.

This clone was counted once. V usage is TRBV14 and J usage is TRBJ2-7; D gene unclear. Deletions cut 4 bases from V and 0 bases from J, with 7 bases between. Germline CDR1 is SGHDN and CDR2 is FVKESK. The CDR3 covers 13 residues. CDR3 sequence (DNA): TGTGCCAGCAGCCCCGCCAACTCCTACGAGCAGTACTTC. This codes for CASSPANSYEQYF. Full variable domain (remainder filled in from reference TRBV14 and TRBJ2-7): EAGVTQFPSHSVIEKGQTVTLRCDPISGHDNLYWYRRVMGKEIKFLLHFVKESKQDESGMPNNRFLAERTGGTYSTLKVQPAELEDSGVYFCASSPANSYEQYFGPGTRLTVT.

The chain links TRBV19 to TRBJ1-2; 9 bases line up with TRBD1. CDR3 length: 16 amino acids. V shed 7 bases and J 4 bases; nucleotides not matched to a gene: 13. In germline, CDR1 is LNHDA, CDR2 SQIVND (reference sequence). The CDR3 protein is CASTSPGQGIIYGYTF. The CDR3 DNA reads as TGTGCCAGTACCTCGCCGGGACAGGGCATTATCTATGGCTACACCTTC.

The rearrangement uses TRBV10-1 and TRBJ2-2; 8 bases map to TRBD1. The CDR3 has 16 residues. Germline V gene lookup returns CDR1 WNHNN and CDR2 SYGVQD (reference sequence). The V gene end was trimmed by 4 bases and the J gene end by 3 bases; junction bases not matched to a gene: 7. As DNA, the CDR3 is TGCGCCAGCAGTGGGACAGGGTTTCCGGACACCGGGGAGCTGTTTTTT. This encodes CASSGTGFPDTGELFF.

The chain employs TRBV9 and TRBJ2-1; 7 bases align to TRBD1. Losses at the gene ends were 0 bases for V and 4 bases for J; bases not matched to a gene: 1. The CDR3 is 14 residues long. Germline V gene sequence: CDR1 SGDLS, CDR2 YYNGEE. The CDR3 DNA is TGTGCCAGCAGCGTAGTGGGACAGTACAATGAGCAGTTCTTC. This translates into CASSVVGQYNEQFF. The entire variable domain, with the rest obtained from reference TRBV9 and TRBJ2-1, is as follows: DSGVTQTPKHLITATGQRVTLRCSPRSGDLSVYWYQQSLDQGLQFLIQYYNGEERAKGNILERFSAQQFPDLHSELNLSSLELGDSALYFCASSVVGQYNEQFFGPGTRLTVL.